These T cell receptor beta chains were read from a single sample in a study of T cells after yellow fever vaccination. Via MiXCR, TCRdb re-called the 5' RACE reads, giving one row per CDR3 protein. The sample carries under 250,000 distinct CDR3 sequences, approximately 3% recorded once. Specimen: CD4+ T cells sorted from PBMCs, collected 10 days after the yellow fever booster vaccination. The receptors were gathered from a man aged 18 to 29 who received the YFV17D yellow fever vaccine. The CDR3 runs from the conserved cysteine through the conserved F or W. D genes are given only for firm matches. Clone size is stated in some rows and not others, as once, few, many or a class when expanded.

j_call	clone_size	v_call	d_call	cdr3_aa	cdr3_nt
TRBJ2-5	many	TRBV20-1	TRBD2	CSAAGGHQETQYF	TGCAGTGCTGCGGGGGGGCACCAAGAGACCCAGTACTTC
TRBJ2-5	many	TRBV29-1	NA	CSVDVSSGETQYF	TGCAGCGTTGATGTGTCGAGTGGGGAGACCCAGTACTTC
TRBJ2-1	many	TRBV7-2	NA	CASSLSRVKQFF	TGTGCCAGCAGCTTATCCAGGGTGAAGCAGTTCTTC
TRBJ2-3	many	TRBV9	NA	CASSANHLSSTDTQYF	TGTGCCAGCAGCGCTAATCATCTTTCTAGCACAGATACGCAGTATTTT
TRBJ2-1	NA	TRBV10-1	NA	CASSESIGGPAEQFF	TGCGCCAGCAGTGAGTCGATCGGAGGGCCGGCTGAGCAGTTCTTC
TRBJ1-1	many	TRBV7-2	NA	CASSSGPNTEAFF	TGTGCCAGCAGCTCCGGGCCGAACACTGAAGCTTTCTTT
TRBJ2-2	many	TRBV5-1	NA	CASSSGGYTGELFF	TGCGCCAGCAGCTCCGGGGGATACACCGGGGAGCTGTTTTTT
TRBJ2-3	NA	TRBV7-8	TRBD2	CASIPWVGLAGSRDTQYF	TGTGCCAGCATTCCTTGGGTGGGACTAGCGGGGTCAAGGGATACGCAGTATTTT
TRBJ1-3	many	TRBV21-1	NA	CASSKGGTPCGNTIYF	TGTGCCAGCAGCAAAGGGGGGACACCTTGCGGAAACACCATATATTTT
TRBJ1-2	NA	TRBV4-1	NA	CASRDPGNYGYTF	TGCGCCAGCCGGGACCCAGGGAACTATGGCTACACCTTC
TRBJ2-6	NA	TRBV7-2	NA	CASPSDRLGAGANDLTF	TGTGCCAGCCCCTCGGACCGCCTCGGGGCTGGGGCCAACGACCTGACTTTC
TRBJ1-2	many	TRBV4-3	TRBD1	CASSQDLHPGGVYGYTF	TGCGCCAGCAGCCAAGATCTCCATCCAGGGGGCGTCTATGGCTACACCTTC
TRBJ1-5	NA	TRBV6-5	NA	CASKGAGGQPQHF	TGTGCCAGCAAAGGTGCGGGGGGCCAGCCCCAGCATTTT
TRBJ1-5	few	TRBV4-1	NA	CASSHAGGNQPQHF	TGCGCCAGCAGCCATGCGGGCGGCAATCAGCCCCAGCATTTT
TRBJ2-5	few	TRBV7-2	TRBD2	CASSLSSSGGVQETQYF	TGTGCCAGCAGCTTATCGTCTAGCGGGGGGGTACAAGAGACCCAGTACTTC
TRBJ2-5	NA	TRBV24-1	NA	CATSDGAAHQLETQYF	TGTGCCACCAGTGATGGGGCAGCGCACCAACTAGAGACCCAGTACTTC
TRBJ2-5	many	TRBV5-5	NA	CASSLEGLQETQYF	TGTGCCAGCAGCTTGGAAGGTCTGCAGGAGACCCAGTACTTC
TRBJ2-3	few	TRBV29-1	NA	CSVEQDGDTQYF	TGCAGCGTTGAACAAGACGGAGATACGCAGTATTTT
TRBJ1-4	many	TRBV29-1	NA	CSHQGAGEKLFF	TGCAGCCACCAGGGCGCAGGAGAAAAACTGTTTTTT
TRBJ2-5	many	TRBV5-1	NA	CASRYRQIQETQYF	TGCGCCAGCAGATACCGACAGATACAAGAGACCCAGTACTTC
TRBJ2-2	many	TRBV7-2	NA	CASSPYTGELFF	TGTGCCAGCAGCCCCTACACCGGGGAGCTGTTTTTT
TRBJ2-3	few	TRBV7-2	NA	CASKIGGGWGDTQYF	TGTGCCAGCAAGATAGGTGGTGGGTGGGGAGATACGCAGTATTTT
TRBJ2-4	many	TRBV28	TRBD2	CASGGGAAKNIQYF	TGTGCCAGCGGCGGGGGGGCAGCCAAAAACATTCAGTACTTC
TRBJ2-3	NA	TRBV5-1	TRBD2	CASSWPAGASTDTQYF	TGCGCCAGCAGCTGGCCAGCGGGGGCCTCCACAGATACGCAGTATTTT
TRBJ2-1	NA	TRBV19	NA	CASREVGEQFF	TGTGCCAGTAGAGAGGTGGGTGAGCAGTTCTTC
TRBJ2-3	NA	TRBV20-1	TRBD2	CSARDLGAGGQDTQYF	TGCAGTGCTAGAGATCTCGGCGCGGGGGGGCAAGATACGCAGTATTTT
TRBJ2-3	many	TRBV20-1	NA	CSARDELKQYF	TGCAGTGCTAGAGATGAGCTGAAGCAGTATTTT
TRBJ2-2	NA	TRBV5-1	TRBD2	CASSLVPSGINTGELFF	TGCGCCAGCAGCTTGGTTCCTAGCGGGATCAACACCGGGGAGCTGTTTTTT
TRBJ1-2	many	TRBV7-9	NA	CASGGIYGYTF	TGTGCCAGCGGGGGCATCTATGGCTACACCTTC
TRBJ2-5	few	TRBV12-3/TRBV12-4	TRBD2	CASSPRGGAGETQYF	TGTGCCAGCAGTCCTCGGGGGGGGGCTGGAGAGACCCAGTACTTC
TRBJ2-3	NA	TRBV7-9	NA	CASSLWRLGHTDTQYF	TGTGCCAGCAGCTTATGGAGACTAGGGCACACAGATACGCAGTATTTT
TRBJ1-1	NA	TRBV6-6	NA	CASRPSDLGAFF	TGTGCCAGCAGACCCTCGGACCTCGGAGCTTTCTTT
TRBJ2-1	many	TRBV27	TRBD1	CASSAGTGYNEQFF	TGTGCCAGCAGTGCCGGGACAGGGTACAATGAGCAGTTCTTC
TRBJ2-5	NA	TRBV7-6	NA	CASSLAAGEETQYF	TGTGCCAGCAGCTTAGCAGCGGGCGAAGAGACCCAGTACTTC
TRBJ1-2	few	TRBV19	NA	CASNLARGRNGYTF	TGTGCCAGTAATCTGGCAAGGGGCCGGAATGGCTACACCTTC
TRBJ2-3	few	TRBV5-1	NA	CASGGPGTDTQYF	TGCGCCAGCGGAGGCCCGGGGACAGATACGCAGTATTTT